The sequence of this T cell receptor beta chain was determined in a study of Graves' ophthalmopathy and Graves' hyperthyroidism. CDR3 length: 16 residues. Per germline, CDR1 SQVTM and CDR2 ANQGSEA. RNA transcripts yielded amplified TCR beta CDR3 regions. Second-round multiplex PCR came after a first-round RT-PCR that employed HTBI primers. TCRdb used MiXCR to reprocess the multiplex PCR reads, holding one entry per CDR3 protein. Of around 660,000 distinct CDR3 sequences listed, more than 40% are singletons. Certain patients were not enrolled. These were patients with other autoimmune diseases, uncontrolled infections, pregnancy or lactation.

The source of this sequence is an adult man with Graves' ophthalmopathy. Sequencing input: peripheral blood. The chain is built from TRBV29-1 and TRBJ1-5; 8 bases match TRBD1. The CDR3 region is CSARESSGTGRGPQHF. CDR3 coding DNA: TGCAGTGCTAGAGAATCCTCCGGGACAGGTCGGGGGCCCCAGCATTTT.